The clone carrying this TCR beta chain was counted only a few times. It was RNA transcripts that yielded the amplified TCR beta CDR3 regions. Carried out on the TCR CDR3, a first-round RT-PCR used the HTBI primer set. TCRdb re-derived calls from the multiplex PCR reads in MiXCR, one entry per CDR3 protein. The sample holds about 420,000 distinct CDR3 sequences, roughly an eighth seen once. Graves' hyperthyroidism was deemed stable absent ophthalmopathy progression within 18 months. Those patients with uncontrolled infection, other autoimmune disease, pregnancy or lactation were excluded. PBMCs were collected from an approximately 10 ml volume of fresh peripheral blood. This sample is drawn from a study of T cells in Graves' hyperthyroidism and ophthalmopathy. Specimen: blood. The sequence came from a woman younger than 35 with Graves' hyperthyroidism.

CDR3: CSVDGPGEYEQYF. The CDR3 region has the DNA TGCAGCGTTGATGGTCCAGGGGAGTACGAGCAGTACTTC. V and J are TRBV29-1 and TRBJ2-7, with D possibly matching TRBD1 (6 bases). Germline lookup yields CDR1 SQVTM and CDR2 ANQGSEA. There are 13 residues in the CDR3. The V end lost 3 bases, the J end lost 4 bases, and 13 bases lay between the germline ends.